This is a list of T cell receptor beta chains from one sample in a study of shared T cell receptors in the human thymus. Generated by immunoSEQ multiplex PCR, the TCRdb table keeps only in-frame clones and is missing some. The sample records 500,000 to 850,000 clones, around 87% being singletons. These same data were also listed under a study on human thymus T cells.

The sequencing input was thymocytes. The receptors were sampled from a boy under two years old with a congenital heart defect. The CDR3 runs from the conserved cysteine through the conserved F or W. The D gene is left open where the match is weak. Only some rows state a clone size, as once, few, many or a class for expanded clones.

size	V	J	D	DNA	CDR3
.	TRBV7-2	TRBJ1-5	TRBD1	TGTGCCAGCAGCGCCCAGTTCGCTGACAGGGGCGATCAGCCCCAGCATTTT	CASSAQFADRGDQPQHF
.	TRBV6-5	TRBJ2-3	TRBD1	TGTGCCAGCAGTTGCCTTACAGGGGGCCGGTCAGATACGCAGTATTTT	CASSCLTGGRSDTQYF
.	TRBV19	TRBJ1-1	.	TGTGCCAGTACCCGGCCTAGCTGGAACACTGAAGCTTTCTTT	CASTRPSWNTEAFF
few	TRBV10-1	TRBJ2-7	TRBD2	TGCGCCAGCAGTGAGTCTGCGGGAGGAGTTAGCGAGCAGTACTTC	CASSESAGGVSEQYF
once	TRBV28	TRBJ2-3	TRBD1	TGTGCCAGCAGCTATTATTACCCCATCCGGGGACAGGGGCCAGGCACAGATACGCAGTATTTT	CASSYYYPIRGQGPGTDTQYF
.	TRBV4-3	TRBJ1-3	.	TGCGCCAGCAGCCAAAGACCGGGACAACTTTCTGGAAACACCATATATTTT	CASSQRPGQLSGNTIYF
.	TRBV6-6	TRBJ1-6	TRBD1	TGTGCCAGCACCATGGGACAGCCCTCTTCACCCCTCCACTTT	CASTMGQPSSPLHF
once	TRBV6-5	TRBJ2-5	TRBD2	TGTGCCAGCGGGGCGGGGGGGAGAGAGACCCAGTACTTC	CASGAGGRETQYF
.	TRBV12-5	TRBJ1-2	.	TGTGCTAGTGGTTTGGACGGGCGGGAGGGCTACACCTTC	CASGLDGREGYTF
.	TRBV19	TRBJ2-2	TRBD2	TGTGCCAGTAGTAAGGCGGGAGTGAGGGCCGGGGAGCTGTTTTTT	CASSKAGVRAGELFF
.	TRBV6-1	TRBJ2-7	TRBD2	TGTGCATTAGAAAGGCGGGGGGGAACCTACGAGCAGTACTTC	CALERRGGTYEQYF
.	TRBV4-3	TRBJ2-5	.	TGCGCCAGCAGCCAAGGCGGGACTGCCCAGTACTTC	CASSQGGTAQYF
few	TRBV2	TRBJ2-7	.	TGTGCCAGCAGCCTGGGGGGGCTAGCGGACTCCTACGAGCAGTACTTC	CASSLGGLADSYEQYF
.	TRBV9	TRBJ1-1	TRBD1	TGTGCCAGCAGCGTAGGGACAGGGTACCCGGACACTGAAGCTTTCTTT	CASSVGTGYPDTEAFF
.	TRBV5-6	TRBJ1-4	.	TGTGCCAGCAGCTTTCAGGGGACAACTAATGAAAAACTGTTTTTT	CASSFQGTTNEKLFF
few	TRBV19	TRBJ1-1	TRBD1	TGTGCCAGTAGCCGGGACAGGTCTGAAGCTTTCTTT	CASSRDRSEAFF
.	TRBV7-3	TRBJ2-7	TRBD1	TGTGCCAGCATCCGAACCACCGGGACAGGGGGTATCTACGAGCAGTACTTC	CASIRTTGTGGIYEQYF
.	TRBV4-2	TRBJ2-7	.	TGTGCCAGCAGCCAAGAGTTTTTTGACTACGAGCAGTACTTC	CASSQEFFDYEQYF
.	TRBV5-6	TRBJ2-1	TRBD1	TGTGCCAGCAGCCCCTCGGACAGGGTGGGCGATGAGCAGTTCTTC	CASSPSDRVGDEQFF
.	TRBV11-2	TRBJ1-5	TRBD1	TGTGCCAGCAGCCAGGGGGGGACAGGGTCGTATCAGCCCCAGCATTTT	CASSQGGTGSYQPQHF
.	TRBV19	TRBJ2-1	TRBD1	TGTGCCATACAGGGACAGGACAATGAGCAGTTCTTC	CAIQGQDNEQFF
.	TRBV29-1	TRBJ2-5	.	TGCAGCCTGGTTGTCCGACTAACTAATCAAGAGACCCAGTACTTC	CSLVVRLTNQETQYF
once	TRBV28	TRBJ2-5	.	TGTGCCAGCAGTACTCGACTAGTTTTCAAAGAGACCCAGTACTTC	CASSTRLVFKETQYF
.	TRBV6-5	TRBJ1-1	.	TGTGCCAGCAGGACTCTGGAGGGCACTGAAGCTTTCTTT	CASRTLEGTEAFF